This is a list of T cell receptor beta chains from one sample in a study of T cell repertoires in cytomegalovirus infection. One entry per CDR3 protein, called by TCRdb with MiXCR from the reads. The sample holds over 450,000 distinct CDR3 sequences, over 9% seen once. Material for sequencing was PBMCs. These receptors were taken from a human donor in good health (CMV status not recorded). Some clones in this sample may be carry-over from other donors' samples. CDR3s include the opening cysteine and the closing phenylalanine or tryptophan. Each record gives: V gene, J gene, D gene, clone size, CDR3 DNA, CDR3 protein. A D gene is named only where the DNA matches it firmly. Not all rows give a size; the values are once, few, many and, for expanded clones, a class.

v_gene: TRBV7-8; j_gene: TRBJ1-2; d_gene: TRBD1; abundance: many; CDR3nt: TGTGCCAGCAGCTTAGCGTCCACAGGGGCTAACTATGGCTACACCTTC; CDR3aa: CASSLASTGANYGYTF
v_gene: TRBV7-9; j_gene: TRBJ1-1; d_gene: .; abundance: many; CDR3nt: TGTGCCAGCAGCGGGATGAGGGGCCGAACTGAAGCTTTCTTT; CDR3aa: CASSGMRGRTEAFF
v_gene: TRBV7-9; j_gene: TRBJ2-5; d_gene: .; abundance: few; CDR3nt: TGTGCCAGCAGCCCCCCCCTTACTAGGATGGAGACCCAGTACTTC; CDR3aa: CASSPPLTRMETQYF
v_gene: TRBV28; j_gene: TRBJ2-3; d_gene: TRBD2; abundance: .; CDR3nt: TGTGCCAGCAGTCCCCTGCGGGAGGAGCGACGAAGCACAGATACGCAGTATTTT; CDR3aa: CASSPLREERRSTDTQYF
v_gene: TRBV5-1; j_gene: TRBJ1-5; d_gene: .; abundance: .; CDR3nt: TGCGCCAGCAGCCCGACTCCAGCAGGTCAGCCCCAGCATTTT; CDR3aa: CASSPTPAGQPQHF
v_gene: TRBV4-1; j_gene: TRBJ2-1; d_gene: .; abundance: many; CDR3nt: TGCGCCAGCAGCGATTATGTGCAGCAAGCCTACAATGAGCAGTTCTTC; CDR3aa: CASSDYVQQAYNEQFF
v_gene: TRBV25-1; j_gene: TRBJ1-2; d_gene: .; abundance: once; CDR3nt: TGTGCCAGCAGTGATGTGGGGCATGGCTACACCTTT; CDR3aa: CASSDVGHGYTF
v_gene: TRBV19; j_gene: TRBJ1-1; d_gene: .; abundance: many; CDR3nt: TGTGCCAGTAGTATAGACGGGACATCAGACACTGAAGCTTTCTTT; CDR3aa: CASSIDGTSDTEAFF
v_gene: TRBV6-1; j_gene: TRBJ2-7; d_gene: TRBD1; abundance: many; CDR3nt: TGTGCCAGTGCTCCGGGACAGGGGGCAGGGGAGCAGTACTTC; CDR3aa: CASAPGQGAGEQYF
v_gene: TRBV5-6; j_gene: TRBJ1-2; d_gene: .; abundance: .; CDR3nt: TGTGCCAGCAGCTTGAGGGCCCCAAATCTCTATGGCTACACCTTC; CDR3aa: CASSLRAPNLYGYTF
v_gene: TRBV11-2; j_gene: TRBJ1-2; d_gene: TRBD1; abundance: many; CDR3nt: TGTGCCAGCAGCACGATTTCCGGGACAGGCATTTATGGCTACACCTTC; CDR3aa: CASSTISGTGIYGYTF
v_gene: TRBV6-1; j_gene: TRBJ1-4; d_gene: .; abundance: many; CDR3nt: TGTGCCAGCAGCCCCCCCCCCAGTTCGGGAGTTGAAAAACTGTTTTTT; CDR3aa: CASSPPPSSGVEKLFF
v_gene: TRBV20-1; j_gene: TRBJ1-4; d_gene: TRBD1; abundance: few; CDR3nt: TGCAGTGCAGAGGGGGCGAATGAAAAACTGTTTTTT; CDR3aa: CSAEGANEKLFF
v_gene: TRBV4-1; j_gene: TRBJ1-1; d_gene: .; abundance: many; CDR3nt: TGCGCCAGCAGCCAAGTGATGGCAGGAACCTCCACTGAAGCTTTCTTT; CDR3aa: CASSQVMAGTSTEAFF
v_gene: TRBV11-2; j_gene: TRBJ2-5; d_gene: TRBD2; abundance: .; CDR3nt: TGTGCCAGCAGCTTAGATCATGGCGGGGGGGCCTTTCAGGAGACCCAGTACTTC; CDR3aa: CASSLDHGGGAFQETQYF
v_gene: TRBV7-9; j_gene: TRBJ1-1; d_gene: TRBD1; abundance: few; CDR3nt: TGTGCCAGCAGCCCGGACAGGGGGGTTGGTGAAGCTTTCTTT; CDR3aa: CASSPDRGVGEAFF
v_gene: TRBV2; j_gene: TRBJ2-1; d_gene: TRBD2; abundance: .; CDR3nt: TGTGCCAGCATGCCGGGGGGTCCTTACAATGAGCAGTTCTTC; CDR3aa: CASMPGGPYNEQFF
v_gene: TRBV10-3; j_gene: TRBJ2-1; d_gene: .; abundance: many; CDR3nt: TGTGCCATCAGTAATCCGGACTCCTACAATGAGCAGTTCTTC; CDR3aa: CAISNPDSYNEQFF
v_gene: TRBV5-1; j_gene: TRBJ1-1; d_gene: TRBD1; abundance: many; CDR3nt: TGCGCCAGCAGCTTTACAGGGGCCAACACTGAAGCTTTCTTT; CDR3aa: CASSFTGANTEAFF
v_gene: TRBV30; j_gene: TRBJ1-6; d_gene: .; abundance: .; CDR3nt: TGTGCCTGGAGTGTACTTCGGGGGCCTAGGAATTCACCCCTCCACTTT; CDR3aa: CAWSVLRGPRNSPLHF
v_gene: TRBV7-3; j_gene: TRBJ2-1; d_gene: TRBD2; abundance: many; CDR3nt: TGTGCCAGCAGCCCCGGGGGGGCCTCCTACAATGAGCAGTTCTTC; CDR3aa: CASSPGGASYNEQFF
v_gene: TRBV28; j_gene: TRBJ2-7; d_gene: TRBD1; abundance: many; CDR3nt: TGTGCCAGCTCCCCAGGGGGTTTTAAGTACTTC; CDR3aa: CASSPGGFKYF
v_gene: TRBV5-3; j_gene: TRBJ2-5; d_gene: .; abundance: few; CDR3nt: TGTGCCAGAAGCTGGCGCAGACAGCAAGAGACCCAGTACTTC; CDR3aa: CARSWRRQQETQYF
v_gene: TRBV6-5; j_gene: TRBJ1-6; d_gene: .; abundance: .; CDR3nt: TGTGCCAGCAGTTACAACCAGGCCGATTCACCCCTCCACTTT; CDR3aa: CASSYNQADSPLHF
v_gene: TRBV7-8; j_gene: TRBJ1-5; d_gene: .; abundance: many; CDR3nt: TGTGCCAGCAGCTTCGGGGCAGATCAGCCCCAGCATTTT; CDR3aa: CASSFGADQPQHF
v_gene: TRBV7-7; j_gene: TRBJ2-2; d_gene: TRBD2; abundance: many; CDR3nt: TGTGCTAGCGGGCCGGACTCGAACACCGGGGAGCTGTTTTTT; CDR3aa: CASGPDSNTGELFF
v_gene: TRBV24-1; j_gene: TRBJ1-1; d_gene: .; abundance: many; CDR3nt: TGTGCCACCAGTGGGCCGAGCAACACTGAAGCTTTCTTT; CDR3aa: CATSGPSNTEAFF
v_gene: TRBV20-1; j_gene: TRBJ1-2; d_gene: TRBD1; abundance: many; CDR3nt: TGCAGTGCCCTTGGACAGGGCCGAGCTAACTATGGCTACACCTTC; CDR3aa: CSALGQGRANYGYTF
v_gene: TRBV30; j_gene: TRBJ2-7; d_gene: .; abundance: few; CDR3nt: TGTGCCTGGAGTACCCGGGGGCTAATCGGGTATTACGAGCAGTACTTC; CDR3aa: CAWSTRGLIGYYEQYF
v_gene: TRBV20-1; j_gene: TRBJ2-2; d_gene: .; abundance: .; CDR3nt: TGCAGTGCTAACAAAGGTGCAGGTTATATCCCCGGGGAGCTGTTTTTT; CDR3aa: CSANKGAGYIPGELFF
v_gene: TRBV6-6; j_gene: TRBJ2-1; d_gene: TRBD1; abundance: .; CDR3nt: TGTGCCAGCCGCGCCGGGACAGATTTTTACAATGAGCAGTTCTTC; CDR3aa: CASRAGTDFYNEQFF
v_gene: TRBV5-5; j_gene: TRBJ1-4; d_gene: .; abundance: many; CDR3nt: TGTGCCAGCAGCCCTTGGGGTAATGAAAAACTGTTTTTT; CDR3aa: CASSPWGNEKLFF
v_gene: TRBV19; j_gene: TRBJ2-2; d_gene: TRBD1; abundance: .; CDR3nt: TGTGCCAGTACCACTCCCGGGACAGGCCTTTCCGGGGAGCTGTTTTTT; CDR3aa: CASTTPGTGLSGELFF
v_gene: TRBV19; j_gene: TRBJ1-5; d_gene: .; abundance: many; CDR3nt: TGTGCCAGTAGTATTAGTGGCAATCAGCCCCAGCATTTT; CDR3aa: CASSISGNQPQHF
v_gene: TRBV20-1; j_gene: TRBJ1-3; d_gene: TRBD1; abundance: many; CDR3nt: TGCAGTGCTAGAGACCTGGGACAGTCTGGAAACACCATATATTTT; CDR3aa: CSARDLGQSGNTIYF
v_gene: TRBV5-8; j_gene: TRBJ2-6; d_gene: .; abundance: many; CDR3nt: TGTGCCAGCAGCCCAGACGGGGACTCTGGGGCCAACGTCCTGACTTTC; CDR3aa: CASSPDGDSGANVLTF
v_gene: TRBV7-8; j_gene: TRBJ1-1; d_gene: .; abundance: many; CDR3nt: TGTGCCAGCAGCTTAGCAGCAGGGGCGGCCGAAGCTTTCTTT; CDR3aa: CASSLAAGAAEAFF
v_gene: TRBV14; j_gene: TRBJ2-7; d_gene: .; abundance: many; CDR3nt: TGTGCCAGCAGCCAGGGGACCTCAGACTACGAGCAGTACTTC; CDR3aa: CASSQGTSDYEQYF
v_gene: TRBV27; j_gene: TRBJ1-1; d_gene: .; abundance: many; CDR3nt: TGTGCCAGCAGTTTTGTACAGGGCGGGGGGAACACTGAAGCTTTCTTT; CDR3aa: CASSFVQGGGNTEAFF
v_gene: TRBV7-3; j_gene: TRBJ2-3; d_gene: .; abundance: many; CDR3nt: TGTGCCAGCAGCCCAGGCGGAGAGGCGCAGTATTTT; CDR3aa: CASSPGGEAQYF
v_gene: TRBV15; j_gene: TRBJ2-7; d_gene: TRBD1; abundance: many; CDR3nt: TGTGCCACCAGCAGAGATCGGAGACAGGGAATATCGCACTACGAGCAGTACTTC; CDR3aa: CATSRDRRQGISHYEQYF
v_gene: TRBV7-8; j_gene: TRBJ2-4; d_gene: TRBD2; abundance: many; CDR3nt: TGTGCCAGCAGCTCCCTCGGGGGGGCCGCCAAAAACATTCAGTACTTC; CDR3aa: CASSSLGGAAKNIQYF
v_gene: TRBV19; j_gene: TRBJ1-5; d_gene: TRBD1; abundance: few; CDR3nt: TGTGCCAGTAGTATCGGACAGGGCAACAATCAGCCCCAGCATTTT; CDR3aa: CASSIGQGNNQPQHF
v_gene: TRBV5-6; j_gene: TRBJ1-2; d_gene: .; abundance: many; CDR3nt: TGTGCCAGCAGCTTCGGCGTGGGCGGCTACACCTTC; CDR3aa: CASSFGVGGYTF
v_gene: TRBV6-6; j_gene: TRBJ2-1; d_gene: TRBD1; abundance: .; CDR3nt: TGTGCCAGCAGTTCCGGACAGGGGGCCTTCAATGAGCAGTTCTTC; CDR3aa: CASSSGQGAFNEQFF
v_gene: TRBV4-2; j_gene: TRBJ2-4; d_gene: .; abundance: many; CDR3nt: TGTGCCAGCAGCCAAAGGAGTGAGGGGAACATTCAGTACTTC; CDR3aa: CASSQRSEGNIQYF
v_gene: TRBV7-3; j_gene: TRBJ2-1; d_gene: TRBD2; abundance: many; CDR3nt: TGTGCCAGCAGCCTGGAAGGACTAGCGGGAGGGTACAATGAGCAGTTCTTC; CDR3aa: CASSLEGLAGGYNEQFF
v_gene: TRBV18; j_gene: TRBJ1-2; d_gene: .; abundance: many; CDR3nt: TGTGCCAGCTCACCATTAGACGGAGTTAACTATGGCTACACCTTC; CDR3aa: CASSPLDGVNYGYTF